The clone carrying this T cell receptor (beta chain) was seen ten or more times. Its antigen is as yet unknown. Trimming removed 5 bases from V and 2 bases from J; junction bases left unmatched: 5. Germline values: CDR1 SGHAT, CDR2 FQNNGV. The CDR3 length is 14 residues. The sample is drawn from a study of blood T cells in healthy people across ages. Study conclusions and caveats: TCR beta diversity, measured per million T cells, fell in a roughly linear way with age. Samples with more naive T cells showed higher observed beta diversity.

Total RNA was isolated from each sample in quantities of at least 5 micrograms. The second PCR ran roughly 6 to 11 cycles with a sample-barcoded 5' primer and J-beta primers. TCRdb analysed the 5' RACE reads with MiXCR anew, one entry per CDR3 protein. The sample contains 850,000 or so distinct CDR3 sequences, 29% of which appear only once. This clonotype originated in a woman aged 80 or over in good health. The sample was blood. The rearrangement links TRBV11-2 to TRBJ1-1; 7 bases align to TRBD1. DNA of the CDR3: TGTGCCAGCAGCGAACAGGGGACCAACACTGAAGCTTTCTTT. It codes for CASSEQGTNTEAFF. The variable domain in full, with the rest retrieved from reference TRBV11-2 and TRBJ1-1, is EAGVAQSPRYKIIEKRQSVAFWCNPISGHATLYWYQQILGQGPKLLIQFQNNGVVDDSQLPKDRFSAERLKGVDSTLKIQPAKLEDSAVYLCASSEQGTNTEAFFGQGTRLTVV.